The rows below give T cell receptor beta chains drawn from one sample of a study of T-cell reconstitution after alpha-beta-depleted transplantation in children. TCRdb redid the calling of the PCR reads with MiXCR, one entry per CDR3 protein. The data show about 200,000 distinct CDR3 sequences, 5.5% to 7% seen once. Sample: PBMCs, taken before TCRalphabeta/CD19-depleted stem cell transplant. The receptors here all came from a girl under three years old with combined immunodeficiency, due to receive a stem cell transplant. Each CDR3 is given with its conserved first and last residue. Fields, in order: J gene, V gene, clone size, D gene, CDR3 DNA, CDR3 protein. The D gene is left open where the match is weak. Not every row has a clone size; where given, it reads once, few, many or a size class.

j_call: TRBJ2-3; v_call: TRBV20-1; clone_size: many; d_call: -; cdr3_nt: TGCAGTGCTAGAGGACCTCTCGCAGATACGCAGTATTTT; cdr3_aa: CSARGPLADTQYF
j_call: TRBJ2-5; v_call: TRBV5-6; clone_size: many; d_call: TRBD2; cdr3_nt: TGTGCCAGCAGCCCCTTGGCTAGCGGGGTCCAAGAGACCCAGTACTTC; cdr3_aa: CASSPLASGVQETQYF
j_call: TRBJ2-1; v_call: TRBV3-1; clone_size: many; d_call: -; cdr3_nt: TGTGCCAGCAGCCCTTTTGGGGCAGGGGACTTAGGTGAGCAGTTCTTC; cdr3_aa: CASSPFGAGDLGEQFF
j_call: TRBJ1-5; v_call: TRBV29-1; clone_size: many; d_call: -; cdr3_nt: TGCAGCGTTGAGGCAGGGAAAGATCAGCCCCAGCATTTT; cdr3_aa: CSVEAGKDQPQHF
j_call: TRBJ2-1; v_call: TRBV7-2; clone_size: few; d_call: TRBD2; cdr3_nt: TGTGCCAGCAGCTGGGGGGGACTAGCGGGCCTAAGGGGACAGTTCTTC; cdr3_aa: CASSWGGLAGLRGQFF
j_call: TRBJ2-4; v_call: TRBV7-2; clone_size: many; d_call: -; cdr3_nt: TGTGCCAGCAGCTTAGGGTTCGGCAAAAACATTCAGTACTTC; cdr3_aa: CASSLGFGKNIQYF
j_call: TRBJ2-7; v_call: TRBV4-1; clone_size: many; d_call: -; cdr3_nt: TGCGCCAGCAGCCCTCAAAACGGGGGAAGGGAGTACTTC; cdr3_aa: CASSPQNGGREYF
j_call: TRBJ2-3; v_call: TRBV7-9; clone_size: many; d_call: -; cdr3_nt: TGTGCCAGCATTTGGATAGCAGGCGATACGCAGTATTTT; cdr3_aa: CASIWIAGDTQYF
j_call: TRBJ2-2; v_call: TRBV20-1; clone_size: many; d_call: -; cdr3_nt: TGCAGTGCTAGAGTAGTTCCTAACACCGGGGAGCTGTTTTTT; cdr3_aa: CSARVVPNTGELFF
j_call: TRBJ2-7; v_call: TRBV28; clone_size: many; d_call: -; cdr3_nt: TGTGCCAGCAGTTTATCCCCAACAAACTTCGTTGGCTACGAGCAGTACTTC; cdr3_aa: CASSLSPTNFVGYEQYF
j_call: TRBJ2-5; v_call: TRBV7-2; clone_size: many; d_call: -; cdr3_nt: TGTGCCAGCAGCTTGCCTGGACTCTTTGCGGGACTCCAAGAGACCCAGTACTTC; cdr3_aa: CASSLPGLFAGLQETQYF
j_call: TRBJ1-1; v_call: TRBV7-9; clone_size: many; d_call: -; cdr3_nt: TGTGCCAGCAGCTTTGGGCAGAGTTATGAAGCTTTCTTT; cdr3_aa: CASSFGQSYEAFF
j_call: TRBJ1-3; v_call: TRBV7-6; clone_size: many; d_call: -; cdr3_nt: TGTGCCAGCAGCTTAGGACAGAGCTCTGGAAACACCATATATTTT; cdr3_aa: CASSLGQSSGNTIYF
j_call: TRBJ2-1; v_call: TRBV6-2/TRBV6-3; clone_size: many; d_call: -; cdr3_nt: TGTGCCACCACTGACTACTCGCTCAATGAGCAGTTCTTC; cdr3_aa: CATTDYSLNEQFF
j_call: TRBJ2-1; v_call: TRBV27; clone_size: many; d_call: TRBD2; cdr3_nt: TGTGCCAGCAGTCCCAGGACTAGGTACAACAATGAGCAGTTCTTC; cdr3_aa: CASSPRTRYNNEQFF
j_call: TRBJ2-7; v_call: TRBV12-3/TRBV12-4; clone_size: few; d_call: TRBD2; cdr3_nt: TGTGCCAGCAGTTTAGTCTCACTAGCGGGGCTTTCATACGAGCAGTACTTC; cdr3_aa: CASSLVSLAGLSYEQYF
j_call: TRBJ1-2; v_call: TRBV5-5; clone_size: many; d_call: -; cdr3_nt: TGTGCCAGCAGCGTACATTGGAGGGACCTAAACCCCTATGGCTACACCTTC; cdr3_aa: CASSVHWRDLNPYGYTF
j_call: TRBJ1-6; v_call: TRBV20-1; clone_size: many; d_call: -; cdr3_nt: TGCAGTGTTCCTTCCGGGACATATCACCCGAATTCACCCCTCCACTTT; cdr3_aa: CSVPSGTYHPNSPLHF
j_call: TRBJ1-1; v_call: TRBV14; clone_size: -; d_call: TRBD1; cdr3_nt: TGTGCCAGCAGCCAAGACCCCGGACAGGGGACCTCTGAAGCTTTCTTT; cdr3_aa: CASSQDPGQGTSEAFF
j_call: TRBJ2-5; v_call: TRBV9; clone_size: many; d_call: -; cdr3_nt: TGTGCCAGCAGCGGGCCACCCGAAGAGACCCAGTACTTC; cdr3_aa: CASSGPPEETQYF
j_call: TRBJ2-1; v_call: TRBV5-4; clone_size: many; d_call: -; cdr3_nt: TGTGCCAGCAGCTCCGGACCCCCTTTACCCGGGGATGAGCAGTTCTTC; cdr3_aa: CASSSGPPLPGDEQFF
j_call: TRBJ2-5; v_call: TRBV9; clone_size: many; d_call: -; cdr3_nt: TGTGCCAGCAGCACTAGCAGGAGGGAGGAGACCCAGTACTTC; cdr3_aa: CASSTSRREETQYF
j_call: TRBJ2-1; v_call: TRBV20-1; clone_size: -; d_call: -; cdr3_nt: TGCAGTGCTAGAGGACCGGTTATCGGGCGCGGTGAGCAGTTCTTC; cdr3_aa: CSARGPVIGRGEQFF
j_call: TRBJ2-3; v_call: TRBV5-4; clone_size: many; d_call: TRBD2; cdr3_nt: TGTGCCAGCAGCTTGGATCTAGCGGGGGCCACAGATACGCAGTATTTT; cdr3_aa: CASSLDLAGATDTQYF
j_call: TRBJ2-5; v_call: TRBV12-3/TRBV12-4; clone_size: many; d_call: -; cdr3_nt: TGTGCCAGCAGTTTATATGGGTATGGAGAGACCCAGTACTTC; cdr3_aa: CASSLYGYGETQYF
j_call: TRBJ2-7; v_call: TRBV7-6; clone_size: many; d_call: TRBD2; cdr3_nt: TGTGCCAGCAGCTTGACCGCGGGAGATATGTACGAGCAGTACTTC; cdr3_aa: CASSLTAGDMYEQYF
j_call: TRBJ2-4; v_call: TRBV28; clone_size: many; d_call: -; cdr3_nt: TGTGCCAGCAGTTTAACGGCTGGCTCCAAAAACATTCAGTACTTC; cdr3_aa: CASSLTAGSKNIQYF
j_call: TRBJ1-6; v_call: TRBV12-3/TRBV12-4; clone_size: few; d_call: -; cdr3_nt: TGTGCCAGCAGTGACTATTTGGACAAGCAGTGGGGTAGTCGGTCACCCCTCCACTTT; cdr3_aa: CASSDYLDKQWGSRSPLHF
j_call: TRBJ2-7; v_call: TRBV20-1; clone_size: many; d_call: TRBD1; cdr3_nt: TGCAGTGCTAGAGATAAGGACAGGAGCTCCTACGAGCAGTACTTC; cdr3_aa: CSARDKDRSSYEQYF
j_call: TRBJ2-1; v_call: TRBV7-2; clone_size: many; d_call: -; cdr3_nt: TGTGCCAGCAGCTTAGGGGGTGAGCAGTTCTTC; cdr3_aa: CASSLGGEQFF
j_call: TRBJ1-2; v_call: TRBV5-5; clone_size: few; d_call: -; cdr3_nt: TGTGCCAGCAGCTTGGTGGCAGACGAAAACTATGGCTACACCTTC; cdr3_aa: CASSLVADENYGYTF
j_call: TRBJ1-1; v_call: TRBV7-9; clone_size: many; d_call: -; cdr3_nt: TGTGCCAGCAGCTTCGGCGGTGACACTGAAGCTTTCTTT; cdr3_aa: CASSFGGDTEAFF
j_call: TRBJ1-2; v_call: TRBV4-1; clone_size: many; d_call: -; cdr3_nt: TGCGCCAGCAGCCAAGAGGGGTATTTTAGCCTGGGCTACACCTTC; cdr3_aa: CASSQEGYFSLGYTF
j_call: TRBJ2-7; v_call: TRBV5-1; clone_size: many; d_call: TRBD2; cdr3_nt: TGCGCCAGCACCCCGGGACTAGCGGGGGGAATTAGCTCCTACGAGCAGTACTTC; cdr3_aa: CASTPGLAGGISSYEQYF
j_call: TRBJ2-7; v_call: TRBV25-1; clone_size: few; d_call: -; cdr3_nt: TGTGCCAGCAGTGGGTTCGACAGCTTCTCCTACGAGCAGTACTTC; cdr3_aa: CASSGFDSFSYEQYF
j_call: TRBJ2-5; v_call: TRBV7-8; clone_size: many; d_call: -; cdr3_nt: TGTGCCAGCAGCTTAGACGGAGTAAGGGTGGGGGAGACCCAGTACTTC; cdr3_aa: CASSLDGVRVGETQYF
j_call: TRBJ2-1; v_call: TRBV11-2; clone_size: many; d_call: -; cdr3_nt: TGTGCCAGGCACCTATCGGGGAGCTCCTACAATGAGCAGTTCTTC; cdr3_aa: CARHLSGSSYNEQFF
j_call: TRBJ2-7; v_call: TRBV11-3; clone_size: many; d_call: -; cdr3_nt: TGTGCCAGCAGCTTAGGCCGGGCGGGTCGATACGAGCAGTACTTC; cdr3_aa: CASSLGRAGRYEQYF
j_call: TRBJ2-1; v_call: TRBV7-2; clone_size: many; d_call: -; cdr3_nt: TGTGCCAGCTCCGGGAATTACTACAATGAGCAGTTCTTC; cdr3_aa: CASSGNYYNEQFF
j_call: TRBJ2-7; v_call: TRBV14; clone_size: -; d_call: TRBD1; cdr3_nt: TGTGCCAGCGGCTCCAGGACAGGGCCCTACGAGCAGTACTTC; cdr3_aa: CASGSRTGPYEQYF
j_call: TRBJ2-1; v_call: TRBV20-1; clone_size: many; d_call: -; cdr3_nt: TGCAGTGCTCCGTCCCCGGATGAGCAGTTCTTC; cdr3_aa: CSAPSPDEQFF
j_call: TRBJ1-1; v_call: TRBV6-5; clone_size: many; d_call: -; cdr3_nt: TGTGCCAGCAGTTACTCGATCGGGGGACGGGCCACTGAAGCTTTCTTT; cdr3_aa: CASSYSIGGRATEAFF